This TCR beta chain appears in the sequencing data of a study of monozygotic twins with cystic fibrosis. Study as a whole: Around 3 micrograms of fragmented DNA underwent about 16 PCR cycles for library preparation.

Trimming took off 6 bases at V and 2 bases at J, with 11 bases between the two ends. The CDR3 totals 13 residues. Germline V gene lookup returns CDR1 LNHDA and CDR2 SQIVND (reference sequence). General study findings and limits: J usage was most co-twin-similar in 8 of 16 pairs, V in 13. Monozygotic CF twins shared more identical nucleotide clonotypes than unrelated patients. No link emerged between shared CDR3 counts and age, concordance or severity.

Clones were read by immunoSEQ multiplex PCR, and TCRdb kept only the in-frame ones, dropping some. The sample includes 11,000 to 15,000 clones, roughly 85% of them seen just once. This clone was found a few times. The antigen is not known. Other DNA sequences within the sample encode an identical CDR3. The chain recombines TRBV19 with TRBJ2-7; a weak D match, TRBD1 (6 bases). The source of this sequence is a boy between 10 and 17 years old with cystic fibrosis. Sequencing used blood. CDR3 amino acids: CASSPGQTYEQYF. In DNA form, the CDR3 reads TGTGCCAGTAGCCCCGGACAGACCTACGAGCAGTACTTC.